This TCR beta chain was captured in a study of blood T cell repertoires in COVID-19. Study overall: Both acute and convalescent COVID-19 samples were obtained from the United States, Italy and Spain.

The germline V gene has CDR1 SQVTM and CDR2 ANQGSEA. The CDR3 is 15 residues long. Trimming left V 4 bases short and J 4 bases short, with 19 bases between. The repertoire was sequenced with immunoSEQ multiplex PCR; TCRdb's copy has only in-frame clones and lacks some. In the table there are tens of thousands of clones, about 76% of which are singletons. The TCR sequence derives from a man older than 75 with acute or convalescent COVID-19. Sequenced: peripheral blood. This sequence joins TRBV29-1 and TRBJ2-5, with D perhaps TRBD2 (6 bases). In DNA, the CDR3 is TGCAGCGTTGGTGACGTTCGTATCGGGGGAGAGACCCAGTACTTC. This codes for CSVGDVRIGGETQYF.